These 4 T cell receptor beta chains came from one sample sequenced in a study of T cell responses to AZD1222 COVID-19 vaccine. Assay: immunoSEQ multiplex PCR; the TCRdb copy retains only in-frame clones and omits some. This table has tens of thousands of clones, around nine tenths appearing once. The sequencing here drew on peripheral blood, taken 28 days after the second AZD1222 dose. Receptors were obtained from an adult who received the AZD1222 COVID-19 vaccine.

The chain uses TRBV6-5 and TRBJ1-2, with D hard to call. V was trimmed by 6 bases and J by 5 bases, leaving 7 bases between them. The CDR3 extends over 11 amino acids. The germline V gene encodes CDR1 MNHEY and CDR2 SVGAGI. Written as DNA, the CDR3 is TGTGCCAGCAGCGACGAATATGGCTACACCTTC. Translating gives CASSDEYGYTF.

This chain uses TRBV5-1 with TRBJ2-2; TRBD1 is a possible D gene (5 bases). Per the germline V gene, CDR1 is SGHRS and CDR2 is YFSETQ. Trimming pared 2 bases from V and 7 bases from J, leaving 15 bases between. This CDR3 contains 15 residues. CDR3 nucleotide sequence: TGCGCCAGCAGCTTCAAGACAGATAACGGCGGGGAGCTGTTTTTT. Its translation: CASSFKTDNGGELFF. Based on the CDR3 plus reference TRBV5-1 and TRBJ2-2, the full variable domain is KAGVTQTPRYLIKTRGQQVTLSCSPISGHRSVSWYQQTPGQGLQFLFEYFSETQRNKGNFPGRFSGRQFSNSRSEMNVSTLELGDSALYLCASSFKTDNGGELFFGEGSRLTVL.

The chain joins TRBV11-1 to TRBJ2-6; 7 positions match TRBD1. V shed 10 bases, J shed 0 bases, and the junction held 9 bases outside the gene matches. The CDR3 runs to 16 residues. CDR1 and CDR2 (germline): SGHAT, FQDESV (reference sequence). The CDR3 protein is CAIKAGGSSGANVLTF. The CDR3 DNA is TGTGCCATAAAAGCAGGGGGTTCCTCTGGGGCCAACGTCCTGACTTTC.

The chain links TRBV4-1 to TRBJ1-2, with D tentatively TRBD1 (6 bases). Germline V gene data show CDR1 as MGHRA and CDR2 as YSYEKL. CDR3 length: 18 residues. V gave up 1 base and J gave up 1 base, with 19 bases separating them. As DNA, the CDR3 is TGCGCCAGCAGCCAAGTCCCCTGGACAGCGGAGTTTAACTATGGCTACACCTTC. It encodes CASSQVPWTAEFNYGYTF.